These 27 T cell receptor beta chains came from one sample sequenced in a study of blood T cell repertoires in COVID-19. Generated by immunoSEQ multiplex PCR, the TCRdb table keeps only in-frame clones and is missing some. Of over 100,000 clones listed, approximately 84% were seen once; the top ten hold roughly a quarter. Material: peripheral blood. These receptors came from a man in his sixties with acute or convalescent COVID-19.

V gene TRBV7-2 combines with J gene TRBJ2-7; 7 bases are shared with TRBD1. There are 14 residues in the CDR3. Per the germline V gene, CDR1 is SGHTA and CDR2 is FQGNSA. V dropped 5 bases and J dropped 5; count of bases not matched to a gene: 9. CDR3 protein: CASSQYRGADEQYV. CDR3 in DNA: TGTGCCAGCAGCCAATACAGGGGAGCAGACGAGCAGTACGTC.

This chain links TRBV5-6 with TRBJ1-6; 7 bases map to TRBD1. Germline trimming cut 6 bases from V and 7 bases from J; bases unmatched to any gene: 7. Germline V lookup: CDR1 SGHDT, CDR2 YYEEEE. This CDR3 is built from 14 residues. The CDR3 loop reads CASTLGGLNSPLHF. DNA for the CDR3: TGTGCCAGCACCTTAGGGGGCCTAAATTCACCCCTCCACTTT.

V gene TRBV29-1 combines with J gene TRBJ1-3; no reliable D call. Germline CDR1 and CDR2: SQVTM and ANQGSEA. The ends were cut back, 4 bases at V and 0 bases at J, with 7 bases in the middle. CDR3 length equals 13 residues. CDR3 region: CSVGGLSGNTIYF. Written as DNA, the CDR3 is TGCAGCGTTGGTGGCCTCTCTGGAAACACCATATATTTT.

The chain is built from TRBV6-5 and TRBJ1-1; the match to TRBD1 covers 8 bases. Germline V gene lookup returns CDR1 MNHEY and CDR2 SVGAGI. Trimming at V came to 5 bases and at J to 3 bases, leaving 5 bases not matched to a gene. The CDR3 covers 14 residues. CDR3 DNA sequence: TGTGCCAGCAGTCTAGACAGGGGATACACTGAAGCTTTCTTT. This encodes CASSLDRGYTEAFF.

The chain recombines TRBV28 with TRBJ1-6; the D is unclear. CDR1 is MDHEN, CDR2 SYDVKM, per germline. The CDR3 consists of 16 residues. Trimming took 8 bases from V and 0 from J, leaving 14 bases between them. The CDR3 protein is CASVSLRSSYNSPLHF. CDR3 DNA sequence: TGTGCCAGCGTTTCCCTGCGGAGCTCCTATAATTCACCCCTCCACTTT.

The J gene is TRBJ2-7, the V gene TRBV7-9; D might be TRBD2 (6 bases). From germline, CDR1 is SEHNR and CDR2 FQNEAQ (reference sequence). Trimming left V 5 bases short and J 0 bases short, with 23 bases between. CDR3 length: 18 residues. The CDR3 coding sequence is TGTGCCAGCAGCCAAAGGGAGACCGGGACTGCGGGCTCCTACGAGCAGTACTTC. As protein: CASSQRETGTAGSYEQYF.

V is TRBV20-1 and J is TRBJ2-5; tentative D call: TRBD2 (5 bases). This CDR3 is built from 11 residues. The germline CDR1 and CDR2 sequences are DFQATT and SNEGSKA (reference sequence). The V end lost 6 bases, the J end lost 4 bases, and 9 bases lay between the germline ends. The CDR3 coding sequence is TGCAGTGCAGTGAGCGGAGAGACCCAGTACTTC. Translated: CSAVSGETQYF.

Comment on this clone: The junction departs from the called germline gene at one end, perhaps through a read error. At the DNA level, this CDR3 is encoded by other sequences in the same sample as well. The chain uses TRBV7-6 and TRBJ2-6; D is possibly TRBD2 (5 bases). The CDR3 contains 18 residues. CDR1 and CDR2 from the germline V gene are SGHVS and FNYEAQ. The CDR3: CASSFPRTSSSGANVLTF. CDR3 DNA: TGTGCTAGCAGCTTCCCTCGGACTTCCAGCTCTGGGGCCAACGTCCTGACTTTC. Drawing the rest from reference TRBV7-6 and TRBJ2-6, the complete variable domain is GAGVSQSPRYKVTKRGQDVALRCDPISGHVSLYWYRQALGQGPEFLTYFNYEAQQDKSGLPNDRFSAERPEGSISTLTIQRTEQRDSAMYRCASSFPRTSSSGANVLTFGAGSRLTVL.

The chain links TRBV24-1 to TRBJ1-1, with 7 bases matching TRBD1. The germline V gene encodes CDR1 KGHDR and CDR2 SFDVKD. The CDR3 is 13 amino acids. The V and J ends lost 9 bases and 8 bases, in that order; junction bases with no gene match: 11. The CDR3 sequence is CATVNVGTAEAFF. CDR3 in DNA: TGTGCCACCGTCAATGTCGGGACAGCCGAAGCTTTCTTT.

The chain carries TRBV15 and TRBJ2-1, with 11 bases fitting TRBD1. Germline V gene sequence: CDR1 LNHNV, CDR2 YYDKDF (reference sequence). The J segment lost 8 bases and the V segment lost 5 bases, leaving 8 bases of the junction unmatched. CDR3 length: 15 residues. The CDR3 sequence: CATSPDRGLVDEQFF. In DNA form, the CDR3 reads TGTGCCACCAGCCCGGACAGGGGGCTGGTGGATGAGCAGTTCTTC.

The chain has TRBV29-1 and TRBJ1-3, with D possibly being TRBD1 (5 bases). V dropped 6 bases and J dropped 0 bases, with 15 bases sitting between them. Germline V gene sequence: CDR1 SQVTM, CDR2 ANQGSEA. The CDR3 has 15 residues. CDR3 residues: CSVVRERHSGNTIYF. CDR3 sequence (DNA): TGCAGCGTCGTCAGGGAACGACACTCTGGAAACACCATATATTTT. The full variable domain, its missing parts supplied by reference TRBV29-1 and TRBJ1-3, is SAVISQKPSRDICQRGTSLTIQCQVDSQVTMMFWYRQQPGQSLTLIATANQGSEATYESGFVIDKFPISRPNLTFSTLTVSNMSPEDSSIYLCSVVRERHSGNTIYFGEGSWLTVV.

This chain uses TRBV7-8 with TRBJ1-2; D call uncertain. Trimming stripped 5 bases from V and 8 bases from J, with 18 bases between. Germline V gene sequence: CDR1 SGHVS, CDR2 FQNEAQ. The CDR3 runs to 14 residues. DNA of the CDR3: TGTGCCAGCAGCCCCCCGGCCAGGTCGGGGGGCTACACCTTC. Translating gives CASSPPARSGGYTF. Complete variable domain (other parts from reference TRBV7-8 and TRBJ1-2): GAGVSQSPRYKVAKRGQDVALRCDPISGHVSLFWYQQALGQGPEFLTYFQNEAQLDKSGLPSDRFFAERPEGSVSTLKIQRTQQEDSAVYLCASSPPARSGGYTFGSGTRLTVV.

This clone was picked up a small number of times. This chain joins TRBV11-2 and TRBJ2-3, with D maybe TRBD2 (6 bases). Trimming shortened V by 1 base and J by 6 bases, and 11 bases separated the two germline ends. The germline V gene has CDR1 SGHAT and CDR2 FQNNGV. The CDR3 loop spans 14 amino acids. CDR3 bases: TGTGCCAGCAGCTTAGTCGGAGGGGAGGATACGCAGTATTTT. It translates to CASSLVGGEDTQYF.

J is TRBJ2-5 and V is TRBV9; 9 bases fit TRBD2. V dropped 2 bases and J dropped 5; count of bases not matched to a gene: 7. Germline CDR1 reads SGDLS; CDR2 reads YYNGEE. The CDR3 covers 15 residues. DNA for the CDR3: TGTGCCAGCAGCGTGGTCGGCGGACTAGCGGAGACCCAGTACTTC. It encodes CASSVVGGLAETQYF.

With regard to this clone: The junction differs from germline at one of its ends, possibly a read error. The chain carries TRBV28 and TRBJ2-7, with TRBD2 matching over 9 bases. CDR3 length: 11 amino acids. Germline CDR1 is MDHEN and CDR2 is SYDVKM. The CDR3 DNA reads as TGTGCCAGCAGTTTTTTGGGACTAGCCTTCTTC. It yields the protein CASSFLGLAFF.

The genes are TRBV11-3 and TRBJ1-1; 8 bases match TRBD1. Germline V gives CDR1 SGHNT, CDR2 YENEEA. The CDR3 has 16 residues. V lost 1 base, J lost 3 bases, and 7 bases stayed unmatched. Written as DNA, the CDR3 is TGTGCCAGCAGCTTAGTTTACAGGGGGACTGACACTGAAGCTTTCTTT. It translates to CASSLVYRGTDTEAFF. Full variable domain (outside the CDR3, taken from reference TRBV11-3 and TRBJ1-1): EAGVVQSPRYKIIEKKQPVAFWCNPISGHNTLYWYLQNLGQGPELLIRYENEEAVDDSQLPKDRFSAERLKGVDSTLKIQPAELGDSAVYLCASSLVYRGTDTEAFFGQGTRLTVV.

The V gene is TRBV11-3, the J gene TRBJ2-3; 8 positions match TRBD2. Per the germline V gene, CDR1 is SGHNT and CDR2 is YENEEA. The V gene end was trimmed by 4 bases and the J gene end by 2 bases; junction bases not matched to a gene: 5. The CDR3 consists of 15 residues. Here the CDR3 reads CASSWTSLHTDTQYF. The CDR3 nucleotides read TGTGCCAGCAGCTGGACTAGCCTTCACACAGATACGCAGTATTTT. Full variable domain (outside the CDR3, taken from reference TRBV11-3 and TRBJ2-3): EAGVVQSPRYKIIEKKQPVAFWCNPISGHNTLYWYLQNLGQGPELLIRYENEEAVDDSQLPKDRFSAERLKGVDSTLKIQPAELGDSAVYLCASSWTSLHTDTQYFGPGTRLTVL.

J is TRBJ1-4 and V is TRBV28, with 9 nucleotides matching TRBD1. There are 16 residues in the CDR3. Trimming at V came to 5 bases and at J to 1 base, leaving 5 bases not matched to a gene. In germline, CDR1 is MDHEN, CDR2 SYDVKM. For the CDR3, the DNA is TGTGCCAGCAGTGGGGACAGGGATGGAACTAATGAAAAACTGTTTTTT. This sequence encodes CASSGDRDGTNEKLFF.

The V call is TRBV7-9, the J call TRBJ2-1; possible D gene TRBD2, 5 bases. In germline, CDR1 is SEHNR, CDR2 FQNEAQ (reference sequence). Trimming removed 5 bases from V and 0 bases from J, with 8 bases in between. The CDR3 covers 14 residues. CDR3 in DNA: TGTGCCAGCAGCCTTGGACTCTCCTACAATGAGCAGTTCTTC. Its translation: CASSLGLSYNEQFF.

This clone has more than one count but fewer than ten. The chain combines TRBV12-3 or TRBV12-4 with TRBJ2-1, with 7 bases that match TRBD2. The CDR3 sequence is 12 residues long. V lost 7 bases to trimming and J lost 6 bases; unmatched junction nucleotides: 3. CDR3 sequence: CASTWGGNEQFF. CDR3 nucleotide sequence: TGTGCCAGCACCTGGGGGGGCAATGAGCAGTTCTTC.

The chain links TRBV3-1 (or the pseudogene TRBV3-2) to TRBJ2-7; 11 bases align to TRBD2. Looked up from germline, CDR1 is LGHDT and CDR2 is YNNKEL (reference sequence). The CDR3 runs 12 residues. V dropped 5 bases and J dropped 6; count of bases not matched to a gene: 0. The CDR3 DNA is TGTGCCAGCAGCACTAGCGGGAGCGAGCAGTACTTC. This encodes CASSTSGSEQYF.

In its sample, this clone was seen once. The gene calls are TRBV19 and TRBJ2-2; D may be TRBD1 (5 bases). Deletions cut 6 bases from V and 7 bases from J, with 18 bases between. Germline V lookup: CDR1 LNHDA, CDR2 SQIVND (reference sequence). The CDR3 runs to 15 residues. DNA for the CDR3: TGTGCCAGTAGCATCGCCCGTGCGACAGACGGGGAGCTGTTTTTT. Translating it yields CASSIARATDGELFF. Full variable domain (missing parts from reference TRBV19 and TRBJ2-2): DGGITQSPKYLFRKEGQNVTLSCEQNLNHDAMYWYRQDPGQGLRLIYYSQIVNDFQKGDIAEGYSVSREKKESFPLTVTSAQKNPTAFYLCASSIARATDGELFFGEGSRLTVL.

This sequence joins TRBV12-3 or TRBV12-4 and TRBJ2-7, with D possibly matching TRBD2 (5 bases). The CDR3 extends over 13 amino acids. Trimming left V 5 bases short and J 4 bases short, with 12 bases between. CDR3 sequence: CASSLQRAYEQYF. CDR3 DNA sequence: TGTGCCAGCAGTCTACAGAGGGCGTACGAGCAGTACTTC.

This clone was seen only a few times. Written as DNA, the CDR3 is TGTGCCAGCAGCGCCCATCTAACAGATACGCAGTATTTT. It yields the protein CASSAHLTDTQYF. The rearrangement uses TRBV11-2 and TRBJ2-3; the D is unclear. The germline CDR1 and CDR2 sequences are SGHAT and FQNNGV. V shed 5 bases and J shed 3 bases, with 9 bases lying between them. This CDR3 contains 13 residues.

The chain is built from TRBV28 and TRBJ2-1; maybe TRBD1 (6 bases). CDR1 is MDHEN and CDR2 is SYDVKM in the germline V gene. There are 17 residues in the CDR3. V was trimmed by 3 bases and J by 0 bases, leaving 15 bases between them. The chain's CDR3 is CASSFTWDIASYNEQFF. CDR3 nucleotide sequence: TGTGCCAGCAGTTTTACCTGGGACATCGCCTCCTACAATGAGCAGTTCTTC.

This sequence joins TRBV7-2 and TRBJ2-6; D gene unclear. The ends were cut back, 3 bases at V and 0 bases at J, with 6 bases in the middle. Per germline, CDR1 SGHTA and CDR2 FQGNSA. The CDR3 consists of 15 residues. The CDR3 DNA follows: TGTGCCAGCAGCTTTAGCTACTCTGGGGCCAACGTCCTGACTTTC. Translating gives CASSFSYSGANVLTF.

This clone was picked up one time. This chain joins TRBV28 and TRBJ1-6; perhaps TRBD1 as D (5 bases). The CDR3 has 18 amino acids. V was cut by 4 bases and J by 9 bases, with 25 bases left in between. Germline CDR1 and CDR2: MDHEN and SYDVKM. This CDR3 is CASSSPGRRLHGGSPLHF. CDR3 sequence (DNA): TGTGCCAGCAGTTCGCCAGGGCGACGACTCCACGGGGGTTCACCCCTCCACTTT.